This TCR beta chain was identified in a study of T cells after yellow fever vaccination. This clonotype occurred many times. TCRdb re-analysed the 5' RACE reads in MiXCR, keeping a single row per CDR3 protein. The repertoire has approximately 120,000 distinct CDR3 sequences, approximately 7% of them found once; the top ten carry around 2.5%. Germline V lookup: CDR1 KGHSH, CDR2 LQKENI. Trimming removed 3 bases from V and 6 bases from J; junction bases left unmatched: 2. The CDR3 contains 12 residues. Material: CD4+ T cells sorted from PBMCs, obtained about 10 days after the first yellow fever vaccination. The origin of this receptor is a man aged 18 to 29 who received the YFV17D yellow fever vaccine. This rearrangement joins TRBV18 to TRBJ2-7; 7 positions agree with TRBD1. The CDR3 here is CASSPTGSEQYF. DNA for the CDR3: TGTGCCAGCTCACCGACAGGGAGCGAGCAGTACTTC. The variable domain in full, completed from reference TRBV18 and TRBJ2-7, reads NAGVMQNPRHLVRRRGQEARLRCSPMKGHSHVYWYRQLPEEGLKFMVYLQKENIIDESGMPKERFSAEFPKEGPSILRIQQVVRGDSAAYFCASSPTGSEQYFGPGTRLTVT.